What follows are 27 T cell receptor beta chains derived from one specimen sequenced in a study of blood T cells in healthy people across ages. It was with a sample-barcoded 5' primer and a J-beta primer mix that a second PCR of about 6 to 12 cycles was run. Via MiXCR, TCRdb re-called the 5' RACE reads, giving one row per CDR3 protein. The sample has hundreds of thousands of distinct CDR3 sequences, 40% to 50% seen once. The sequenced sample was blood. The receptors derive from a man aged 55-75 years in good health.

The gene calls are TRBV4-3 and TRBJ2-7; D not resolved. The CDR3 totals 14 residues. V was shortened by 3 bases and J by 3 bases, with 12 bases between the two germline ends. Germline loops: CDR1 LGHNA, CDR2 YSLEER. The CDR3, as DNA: TGCGCCAGCAGCCAGGATGCTAGAGTCTACGAGCAGTACTTC. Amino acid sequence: CASSQDARVYEQYF.

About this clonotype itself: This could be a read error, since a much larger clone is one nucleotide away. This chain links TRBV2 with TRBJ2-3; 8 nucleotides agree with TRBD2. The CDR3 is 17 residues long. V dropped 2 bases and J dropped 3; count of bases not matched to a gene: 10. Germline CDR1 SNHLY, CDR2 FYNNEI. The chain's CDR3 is CASSELREGLGTDTQYF. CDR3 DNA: TGTGCCAGCAGTGAACTCCGGGAGGGCCTTGGAACAGATACGCAGTATTTT.

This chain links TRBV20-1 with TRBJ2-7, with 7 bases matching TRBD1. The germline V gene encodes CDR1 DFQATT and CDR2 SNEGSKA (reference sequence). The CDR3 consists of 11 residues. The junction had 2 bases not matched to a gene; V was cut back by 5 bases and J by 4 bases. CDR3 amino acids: CSALRGYEQYF. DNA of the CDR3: TGCAGTGCTCTCAGGGGGTACGAGCAGTACTTC.

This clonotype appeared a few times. In nucleotides, the CDR3 is TGTGCCAGCAGTTACTCGGGCCGGACTAGCGGGGGGGCCTCCTACAATGAGCAGTTCTTC. Translating gives CASSYSGRTSGGASYNEQFF. The gene calls are TRBV6-5 and TRBJ2-1, with 15 bases lining up with TRBD2. Trimming cost V 0 bases and J 0 bases; bases outside gene matches: 6. Germline V gene data show CDR1 as MNHEY and CDR2 as SVGAGI. The CDR3 has 20 residues.

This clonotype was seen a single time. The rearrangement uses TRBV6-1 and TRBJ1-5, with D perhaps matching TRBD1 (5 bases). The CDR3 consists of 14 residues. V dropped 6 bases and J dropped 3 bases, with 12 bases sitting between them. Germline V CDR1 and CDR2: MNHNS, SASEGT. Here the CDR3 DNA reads TGTGCCAGCAGCGGGGCCAGGGTCAATCAGCCCCAGCATTTT. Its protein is CASSGARVNQPQHF.

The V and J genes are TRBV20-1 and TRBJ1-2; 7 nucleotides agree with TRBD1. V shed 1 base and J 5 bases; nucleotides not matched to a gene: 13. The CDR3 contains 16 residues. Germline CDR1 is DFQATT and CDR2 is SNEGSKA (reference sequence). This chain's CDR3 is CSARVGVGGAGYGYTF. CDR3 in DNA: TGCAGTGCTAGAGTGGGGGTAGGGGGCGCTGGGTATGGCTACACCTTC.

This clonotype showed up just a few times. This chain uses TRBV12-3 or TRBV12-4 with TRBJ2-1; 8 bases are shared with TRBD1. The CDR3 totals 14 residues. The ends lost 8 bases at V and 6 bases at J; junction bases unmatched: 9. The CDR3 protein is CASGPRDRINEQFF. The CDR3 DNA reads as TGTGCCAGCGGACCCCGGGACAGGATCAATGAGCAGTTCTTC.

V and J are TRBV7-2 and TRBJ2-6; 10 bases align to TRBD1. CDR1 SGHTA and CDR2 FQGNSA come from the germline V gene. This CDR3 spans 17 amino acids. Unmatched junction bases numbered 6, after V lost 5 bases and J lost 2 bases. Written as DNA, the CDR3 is TGTGCCAGCAGCGCCTCGGGACAGGGGACTGGGGCCAACGTCCTGACTTTC. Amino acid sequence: CASSASGQGTGANVLTF.

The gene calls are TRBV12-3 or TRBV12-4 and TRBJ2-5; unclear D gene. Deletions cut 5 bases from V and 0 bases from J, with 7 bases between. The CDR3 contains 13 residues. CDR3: CASSTQHQETQYF. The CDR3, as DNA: TGTGCCAGCAGTACGCAACACCAAGAGACCCAGTACTTC.

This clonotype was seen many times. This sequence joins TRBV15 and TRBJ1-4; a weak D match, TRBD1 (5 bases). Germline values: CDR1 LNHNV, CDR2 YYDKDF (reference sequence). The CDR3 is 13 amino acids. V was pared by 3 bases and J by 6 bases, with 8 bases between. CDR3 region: CATSSPGHEKLFF. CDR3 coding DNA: TGTGCCACCAGCAGCCCGGGACATGAAAAACTGTTTTTT.

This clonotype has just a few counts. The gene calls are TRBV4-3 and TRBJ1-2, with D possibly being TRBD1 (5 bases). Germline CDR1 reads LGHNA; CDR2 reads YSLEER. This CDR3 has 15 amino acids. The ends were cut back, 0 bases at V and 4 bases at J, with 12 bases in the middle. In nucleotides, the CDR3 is TGCGCCAGCAGCCAAGAGATGGGACCGAGCTATGGCTACACCTTC. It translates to CASSQEMGPSYGYTF.

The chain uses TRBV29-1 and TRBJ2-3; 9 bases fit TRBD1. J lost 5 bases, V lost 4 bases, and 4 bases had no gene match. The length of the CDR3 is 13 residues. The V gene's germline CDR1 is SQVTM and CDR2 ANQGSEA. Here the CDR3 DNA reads TGCAGCGTTGCACAGGGGGCAGGAGATACGCAGTATTTT. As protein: CSVAQGAGDTQYF.

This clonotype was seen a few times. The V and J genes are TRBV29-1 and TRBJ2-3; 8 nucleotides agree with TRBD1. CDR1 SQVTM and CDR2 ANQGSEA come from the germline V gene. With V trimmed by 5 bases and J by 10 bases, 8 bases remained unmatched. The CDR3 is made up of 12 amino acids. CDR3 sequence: CSVTQGARSQYF. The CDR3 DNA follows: TGCAGCGTTACCCAGGGGGCAAGGTCGCAGTATTTT.

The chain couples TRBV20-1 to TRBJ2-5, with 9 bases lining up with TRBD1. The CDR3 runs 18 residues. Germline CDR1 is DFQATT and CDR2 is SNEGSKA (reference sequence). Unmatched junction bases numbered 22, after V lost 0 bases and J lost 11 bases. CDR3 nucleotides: TGCAGTGCTAGAGATGTACCAATTAAAATGCGACAGGGGGGTGAGCAGTACTTC. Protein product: CSARDVPIKMRQGGEQYF.

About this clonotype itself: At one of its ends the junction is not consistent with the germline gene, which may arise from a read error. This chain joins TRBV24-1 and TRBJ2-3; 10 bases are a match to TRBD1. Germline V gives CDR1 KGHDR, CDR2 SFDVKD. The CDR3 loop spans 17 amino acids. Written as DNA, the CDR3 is TGTGCCACCAGTGATTTGGGGACAGGGGAGGGGAGCGATACGCGGTATTTT. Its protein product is CATSDLGTGEGSDTRYF.

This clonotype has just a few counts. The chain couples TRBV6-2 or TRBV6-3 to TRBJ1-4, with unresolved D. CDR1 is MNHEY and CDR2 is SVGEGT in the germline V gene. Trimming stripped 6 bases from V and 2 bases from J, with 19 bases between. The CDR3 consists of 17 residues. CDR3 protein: CASRLRAAGGTNEKLFF. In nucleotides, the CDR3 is TGTGCCAGCAGACTCCGGGCCGCGGGAGGTACTAATGAAAAACTGTTTTTT.

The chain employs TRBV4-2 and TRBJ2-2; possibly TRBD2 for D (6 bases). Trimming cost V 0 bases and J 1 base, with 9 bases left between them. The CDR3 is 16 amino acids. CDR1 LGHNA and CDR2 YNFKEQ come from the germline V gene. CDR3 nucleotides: TGTGCCAGCAGCCAAGAAGGCGGGGTGAACACCGGGGAGCTGTTTTTT. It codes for CASSQEGGVNTGELFF.

The CDR3 nucleotides read TGTGCCAGCAGCAACGGACTAGCGGGAGCTTACAATGAGCAGTTCTTC. It codes for CASSNGLAGAYNEQFF. The J gene is TRBJ2-1, the V gene TRBV7-2, with 13 bases fitting TRBD2. The CDR3 is 16 amino acids. V lost 5 bases, J lost 4 bases, and 5 bases stayed unmatched. Germline V CDR1 and CDR2: SGHTA, FQGNSA.

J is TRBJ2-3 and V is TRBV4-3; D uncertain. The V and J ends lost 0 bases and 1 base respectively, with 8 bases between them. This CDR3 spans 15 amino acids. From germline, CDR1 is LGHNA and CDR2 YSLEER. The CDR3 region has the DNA TGCGCCAGCAGCCAAGATGCTAGGGGCACAGATACGCAGTATTTT. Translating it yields CASSQDARGTDTQYF.

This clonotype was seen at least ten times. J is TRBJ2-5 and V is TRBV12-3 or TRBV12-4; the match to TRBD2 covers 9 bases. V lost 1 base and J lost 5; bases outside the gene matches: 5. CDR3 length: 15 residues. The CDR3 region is CASSLEQRGVETQYF. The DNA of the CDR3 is TGTGCCAGCAGTTTAGAGCAGCGGGGGGTTGAGACCCAGTACTTC.

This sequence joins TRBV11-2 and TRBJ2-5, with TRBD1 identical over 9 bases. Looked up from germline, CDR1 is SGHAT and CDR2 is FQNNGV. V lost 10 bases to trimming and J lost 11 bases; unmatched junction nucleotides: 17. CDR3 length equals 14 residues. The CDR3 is CAITRRDRVYEQYF. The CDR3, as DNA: TGTGCCATCACCCGGCGGGACAGGGTTTATGAGCAGTACTTC.

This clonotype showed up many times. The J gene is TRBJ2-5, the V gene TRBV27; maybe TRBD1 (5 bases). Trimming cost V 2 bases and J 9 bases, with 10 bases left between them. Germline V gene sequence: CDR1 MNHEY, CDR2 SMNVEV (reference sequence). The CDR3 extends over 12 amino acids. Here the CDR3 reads CASSLPQGPQYF. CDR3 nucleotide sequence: TGTGCCAGCAGTTTACCCCAGGGCCCCCAGTACTTC.

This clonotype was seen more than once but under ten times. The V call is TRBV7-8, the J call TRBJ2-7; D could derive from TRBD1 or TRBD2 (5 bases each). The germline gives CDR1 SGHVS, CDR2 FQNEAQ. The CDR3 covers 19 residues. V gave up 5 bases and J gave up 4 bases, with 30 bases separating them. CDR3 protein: CASSALGDTTDFGTYEQYF. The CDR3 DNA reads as TGTGCCAGCAGCGCCCTCGGAGACACTACCGACTTTGGGACGTACGAGCAGTACTTC.

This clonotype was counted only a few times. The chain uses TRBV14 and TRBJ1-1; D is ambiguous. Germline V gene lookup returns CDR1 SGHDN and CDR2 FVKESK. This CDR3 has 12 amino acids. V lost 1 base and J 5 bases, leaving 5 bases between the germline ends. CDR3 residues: CASSQGGTEAFF. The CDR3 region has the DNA TGTGCCAGCAGCCAAGGAGGTACTGAAGCTTTCTTT.

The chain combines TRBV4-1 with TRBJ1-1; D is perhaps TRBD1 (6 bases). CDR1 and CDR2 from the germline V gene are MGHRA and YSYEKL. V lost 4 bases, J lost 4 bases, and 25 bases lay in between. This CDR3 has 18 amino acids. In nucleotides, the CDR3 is TGCGCCAGCAGCCGTAGTATGATGGGGAGGGGGTCGACCACTGAAGCTTTCTTT. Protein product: CASSRSMMGRGSTTEAFF.

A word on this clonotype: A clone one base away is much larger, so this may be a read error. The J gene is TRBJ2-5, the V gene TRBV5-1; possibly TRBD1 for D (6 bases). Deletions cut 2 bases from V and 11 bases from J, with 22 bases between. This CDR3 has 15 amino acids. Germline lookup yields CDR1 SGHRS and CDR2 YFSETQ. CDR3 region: CASSLTGWTLDEQYF. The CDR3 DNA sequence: TGCGCCAGCAGCTTAACAGGGTGGACCTTAGATGAGCAGTACTTC.

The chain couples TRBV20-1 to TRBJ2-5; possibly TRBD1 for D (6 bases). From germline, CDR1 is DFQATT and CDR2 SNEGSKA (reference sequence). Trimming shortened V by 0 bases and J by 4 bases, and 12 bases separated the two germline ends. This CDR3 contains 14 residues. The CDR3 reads CSARDPVGAETQYF. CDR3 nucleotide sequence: TGCAGTGCTAGAGACCCGGTGGGGGCAGAGACCCAGTACTTC.